A single sample is the source of the 13 T cell receptor beta chains below, sequenced in a study of T cell responses to AZD1222 COVID-19 vaccine. Sequencing was performed with immunoSEQ multiplex PCR; in TCRdb, only in-frame clones are kept and a portion is missing. The sample gives more than 150,000 clones, about 92% of which show up once; less than 11% is in the top ten. Here the sequenced sample was peripheral blood, taken on day 0 of AZD1222 vaccination. These receptors came from an adult in good health.

This clone was seen only once. CDR3 DNA sequence: TGTGCCAGCAGCGGACCCCGATCCGGGGGGCCAGAGACCCAGTACTTC. Residues: CASSGPRSGGPETQYF. The J gene is TRBJ2-5, the V gene TRBV9; tentative D call: TRBD2 (7 bases). In germline, CDR1 is SGDLS, CDR2 YYNGEE. This CDR3 contains 16 residues. Trimming cost V 3 bases and J 4 bases, with 19 bases left between them. Based on the CDR3 plus reference TRBV9 and TRBJ2-5, the full variable domain is DSGVTQTPKHLITATGQRVTLRCSPRSGDLSVYWYQQSLDQGLQFLIQYYNGEERAKGNILERFSAQQFPDLHSELNLSSLELGDSALYFCASSGPRSGGPETQYFGPGTRLLVL.

The CDR3 DNA follows: TGTGCCAGCAGTGAAAGTCGGTTGTCGGACACTGAAGCTTTCTTT. It codes for CASSESRLSDTEAFF. The chain combines TRBV2 with TRBJ1-1; the D is unclear. V lost 2 bases, J lost 3 bases, and 13 bases lay in between. Germline assignment: CDR1 SNHLY and CDR2 FYNNEI. The CDR3 spans 15 residues. Full variable domain (outside the CDR3, taken from reference TRBV2 and TRBJ1-1): EPEVTQTPSHQVTQMGQEVILRCVPISNHLYFYWYRQILGQKVEFLVSFYNNEISEKSEIFDDQFSVERPDGSNFTLKIRSTKLEDSAMYFCASSESRLSDTEAFFGQGTRLTVV.

The genes are TRBV10-3 and TRBJ1-2; a weak D match, TRBD1 (6 bases). This CDR3 contains 14 residues. Germline CDR1 reads ENHRY; CDR2 reads SYGVKD. Trimming stripped 10 bases from V and 0 bases from J, with 15 bases between. The chain's CDR3 is CATQERGANYGYTF. The CDR3 nucleotides read TGTGCCACTCAGGAAAGGGGGGCTAACTATGGCTACACCTTC.

The rearrangement uses TRBV14 and TRBJ2-1, with D perhaps matching TRBD2 (6 bases). CDR3 length equals 14 residues. CDR1 is SGHDN and CDR2 is FVKESK in the germline V gene. V dropped 1 base and J dropped 7 bases, with 11 bases sitting between them. CDR3 in DNA: TGTGCCAGCAGCCAAGTTGGTAGCGGTAATGAGCAGTTCTTC. Protein sequence: CASSQVGSGNEQFF.

The V call is TRBV7-2, the J call TRBJ1-1, with a tentative D call TRBD1 (5 bases). V lost 8 bases, J lost 7 bases, and 17 bases lay in between. Looked up from germline, CDR1 is SGHTA and CDR2 is FQGNSA. The CDR3 runs to 13 residues. CDR3 region: CASFLLQGSEAFF. The CDR3 nucleotides are TGTGCCAGCTTCCTCCTCCAGGGAAGTGAAGCTTTCTTT. The full variable domain, completed using reference TRBV7-2 and TRBJ1-1, is GAGVSQSPSNKVTEKGKDVELRCDPISGHTALYWYRQSLGQGLEFLIYFQGNSAPDKSGLPSDRFSAERTGGSVSTLTIQRTQQEDSAVYLCASFLLQGSEAFFGQGTRLTVV.

The chain employs TRBV24-1 and TRBJ1-2, with TRBD1 identical over 7 bases. Germline CDR1 reads KGHDR; CDR2 reads SFDVKD. V lost 4 bases and J lost 1; bases outside the gene matches: 8. The CDR3 loop spans 16 amino acids. The CDR3 here is CATSDRDSDFNYGYTF. DNA for the CDR3: TGTGCCACCAGTGACCGGGACAGCGACTTTAACTATGGCTACACCTTC.

This chain joins TRBV3-1 (or the pseudogene TRBV3-2) and TRBJ1-2; D ambiguous. Per germline, CDR1 LGHDT and CDR2 YNNKEL (reference sequence). There are 14 residues in the CDR3. V was clipped by 3 bases and J by 8 bases, with 16 bases between them. The CDR3 DNA reads as TGTGCCAGCAGCCATCCTTGGCGGGTAGGAGGCTACACCTTC. This encodes CASSHPWRVGGYTF.

The rearrangement links TRBV19 to TRBJ2-5, with D possibly TRBD2 on 6 matching bases. This CDR3 is 16 amino acids long. Germline-derived CDR1 and CDR2 are LNHDA and SQIVND (reference sequence). The V end lost 6 bases, the J end lost 2 bases, and 19 bases lay between the germline ends. This chain's CDR3 is CASRKAAAGPQETQYF. CDR3 bases: TGTGCCAGTAGGAAGGCCGCCGCGGGACCACAAGAGACCCAGTACTTC.

This chain joins TRBV18 and TRBJ2-7; 10 bases line up with TRBD2. The CDR3 loop spans 14 amino acids. Trimming removed 3 bases from V and 3 bases from J; junction bases left unmatched: 2. CDR1 and CDR2 (germline): KGHSH, LQKENI. The CDR3: CASSPLAGDYEQYV. The CDR3 DNA is TGTGCCAGCTCACCTCTAGCGGGGGACTACGAGCAGTACGTC.

The chain recombines TRBV24-1 with TRBJ2-5; perhaps TRBD1 as D (6 bases). CDR1 and CDR2 from the germline V gene are KGHDR and SFDVKD. The length of the CDR3 is 17 residues. Trimming took 4 bases from V and 6 from J, leaving 23 bases between them. CDR3 bases: TGTGCCACCAGTGACCCTGGATCGACAGGACGAGAGAAGACCCAGTACTTC. This encodes CATSDPGSTGREKTQYF.

The V call is TRBV4-3, the J call TRBJ1-2, with a tentative D call TRBD1 (5 bases). The length of the CDR3 is 14 residues. Germline assignment: CDR1 LGHNA and CDR2 YSLEER. V lost 0 bases, J lost 7 bases, and 12 bases lay in between. The CDR3: CASSQDGAGSGYTF. For the CDR3, the DNA is TGCGCCAGCAGCCAAGATGGGGCCGGGAGTGGCTACACCTTC.

V usage is TRBV6-2 or TRBV6-3 and J usage is TRBJ1-3; D may be TRBD1 (5 bases). CDR1 MNHEY and CDR2 SVGEGT come from the germline V gene. The CDR3 extends over 18 amino acids. V was clipped by 6 bases and J by 1 base, with 22 bases between them. This CDR3 reads CASSTRKRDSRSGNTIYF. CDR3 in DNA: TGTGCCAGCAGCACACGAAAACGGGACTCTCGTTCTGGAAACACCATATATTTT.

The sample holds a few counts of this clone. V and J are TRBV6-5 and TRBJ2-1; D may be TRBD2 (6 bases). Per the germline V gene, CDR1 is MNHEY and CDR2 is SVGAGI. Trimming cost V 6 bases and J 9 bases, with 12 bases left between them. CDR3 size: 12 residues. The DNA for the CDR3 is TGTGCCAGCAGGAGACTAGAGGGTGAGCAGTTCTTC. Translating gives CASRRLEGEQFF.